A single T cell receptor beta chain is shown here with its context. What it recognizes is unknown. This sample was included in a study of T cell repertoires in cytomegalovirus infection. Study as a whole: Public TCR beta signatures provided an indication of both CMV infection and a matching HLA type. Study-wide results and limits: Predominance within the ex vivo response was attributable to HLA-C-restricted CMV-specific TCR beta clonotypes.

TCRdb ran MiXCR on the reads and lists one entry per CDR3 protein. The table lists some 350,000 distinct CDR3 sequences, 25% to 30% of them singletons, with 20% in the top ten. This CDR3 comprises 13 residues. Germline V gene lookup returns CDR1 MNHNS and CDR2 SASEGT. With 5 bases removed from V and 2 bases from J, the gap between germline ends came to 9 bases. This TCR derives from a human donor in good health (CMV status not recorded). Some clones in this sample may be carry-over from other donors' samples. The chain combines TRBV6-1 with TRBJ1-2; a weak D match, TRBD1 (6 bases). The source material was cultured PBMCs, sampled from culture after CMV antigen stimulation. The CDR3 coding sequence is TGTGCCAGCAGTAGGACAGAGAACTATGGCTACACCTTC. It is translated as CASSRTENYGYTF.